This T cell receptor (beta chain) was documented in a study of PD-L1 blockade in urothelial cancer. Germline CDR1 and CDR2: SGHNT and YENEEA. The ends were cut back, 5 bases at V and 0 bases at J, with 13 bases in the middle. The CDR3 loop spans 16 amino acids. Specified time point: peripheral blood 6 weeks after treatment start. Assay: immunoSEQ multiplex PCR; the TCRdb copy retains only in-frame clones and omits some. The sample has tens of thousands of clones; roughly 90% are singletons. Sequenced here: PBMCs, sampled around atezolizumab (anti-PD-L1) treatment. The chain employs TRBV11-3 and TRBJ2-2, with unresolved D. This TCR derives from a man aged 60-69 years with urothelial cancer. The CDR3 DNA reads as TGTGCCAGCAGCGTAGGCCCGACATCGAACACCGGGGAGCTGTTTTTT. Its protein product is CASSVGPTSNTGELFF.